The subject of this entry is one T cell receptor beta chain. Its antigen is unknown. J was trimmed by 2 bases and V by 2 bases; bases with no gene match: 9. The CDR3 runs 18 residues. The germline V gene encodes CDR1 MGHRA and CDR2 YSYEKL. The record originates from a study of CD8 T cells in ankylosing spondylitis. Findings of the study overall: It appeared that ankylosing spondylitis blood was characterized by a TCR beta motif of roughly 8 highly homologous variants. Reactive arthritis synovial fluid and blood were previously reported to contain some motif variants. Enrichment of disease-linked clones was reportedly significant in matched ankylosing spondylitis synovial fluid.

Construction of TCR beta libraries was performed using quantitative 5'-RACE with molecular barcodes. TCRdb redid the calling of the 5' RACE reads with MiXCR, one entry per CDR3 protein. Of 670,000 or so distinct CDR3 sequences listed, around a fifth are singletons. The V and J genes are TRBV4-1 and TRBJ2-1, with 10 bases aligning to TRBD2. The source is a male donor with ankylosing spondylitis. Input material: blood, either unsorted or a sorted T cell fraction (not recorded which). DNA for the CDR3: TGCGCCAGCAGCCAACGCCCTGGGCTAGCGGGGGCCTACAATGAGCAGTTCTTC. Translating it yields CASSQRPGLAGAYNEQFF.